This T cell receptor (beta chain) was recovered during a study of beta chain features in type 1 diabetes. Findings and limits, study-wide: The naive, central memory and Treg TCRB repertoires looked more alike in patients than they did in healthy donors. Moderate but significant shortening of TCRB CDR3s was recorded in all four CD4+ subsets from Type 1 diabetes patients.

The CDR3 contains 14 residues. Per germline, CDR1 SGDLS and CDR2 YYNGEE. V lost 4 bases, J lost 4 bases, and 14 bases lay in between. Every isolated RNA sample was fully reverse transcribed, so sequencing captured expressed TCRB transcripts. Assay: immunoSEQ multiplex PCR; the TCRdb copy retains only in-frame clones and omits some. Found here are a few hundred thousand clones, 16% of them singletons; the top ten hold about 0.078%. This clone was seen more than once but under ten times. Its antigen remains unidentified. A single heparinised blood sample, averaging roughly 110 mL, was obtained per donor. Naive, central memory, regulatory and stem cell-like memory cells within the CD4+ compartment were sorted using CD45RO/CCR7/CD25/CD127/CD95/CD27. Purities over 95% were achieved in all sorted populations.

The specimen sequenced was naive CD4+ T cells from blood. The sequence was obtained from a man aged 30 to 39 with type 1 diabetes. The V and J genes are TRBV9 and TRBJ2-5, with a weak D call TRBD2 (6 bases). CDR3 in DNA: TGTGCCAGCAGCCAGGGAAACGGGGGAGAGACCCAGTACTTC. Amino acid sequence: CASSQGNGGETQYF.